This TCR beta chain emerged from a study of stem cell transplantation in POMP-related autoinflammatory disease. CDR3 length: 14 residues. Germline values: CDR1 SGHRS, CDR2 YFSETQ. Deletions cut 3 bases from V and 5 bases from J, with 11 bases between. Sequencing used immunoSEQ multiplex PCR; TCRdb keeps in-frame clones, though not all of them. The table shows 68,000 or so clones, with just over 90% occurring only once. Sequences were derived from CD4+ T cells from PBMCs, sampled after stem cell transplantation. The V and J genes are TRBV5-1 and TRBJ2-2; D may be TRBD2 (6 bases). The source of this sequence is a human patient with POMP-related autoinflammation and immune dysregulation (PRAID). Some of the T cells might come from the graft donor. The chain's CDR3 is CASSSGGTTGELFF. Here the CDR3 DNA reads TGCGCCAGCAGCTCTGGGGGGACTACCGGGGAGCTGTTTTTT.